A selection of T cell receptor beta chains follows, all from one sample in a study of shared clonotypes between healthy human individuals. Some clones are missing from TCRdb's copy, which holds only in-frame ones; the method was immunoSEQ multiplex PCR. The sample holds some 1,900,000 clones, roughly 95% seen once. Sequenced sample: naive CD8+ T cells sorted from blood. The receptors were gathered from a man aged 18 to 35 in good health. Both conserved end residues are part of each CDR3. A D gene is named only where the DNA matches it firmly.

d_call | j_call | v_call | cdr3_aa | cdr3_nt
. | TRBJ2-7 | TRBV5-4 | CASSLRDGPSYEQYF | TGTGCCAGCAGCCTCCGGGACGGGCCGTCCTACGAGCAGTACTTC
TRBD2 | TRBJ2-3 | TRBV7-9 | CASSLELAGGSQYF | TGTGCCAGCAGCTTAGAGCTAGCGGGGGGTTCGCAGTATTTT
TRBD2 | TRBJ2-7 | TRBV7-9 | CASSWPLAGISDEQYF | TGTGCCAGCAGCTGGCCCCTAGCGGGGATCTCGGACGAGCAGTACTTC
. | TRBJ2-2 | TRBV7-6 | CASSLTTEMVTGELFF | TGTGCCAGCAGCTTGACGACAGAAATGGTCACCGGGGAGCTGTTTTTT
. | TRBJ2-3 | TRBV10-1 | CASSDTRRTDTQYF | TGCGCCAGCAGTGACACTAGAAGAACAGATACGCAGTATTTT
TRBD2 | TRBJ2-1 | TRBV4-1 | CASSQSLAGYNEQFF | TGCGCCAGCAGCCAGTCATTAGCGGGATACAATGAGCAGTTCTTC
TRBD2 | TRBJ2-1 | TRBV7-8 | CASSLAAGTSYNEQFF | TGTGCCAGCAGCTTAGCGGCCGGGACTAGCTACAATGAGCAGTTCTTC
. | TRBJ2-7 | TRBV27 | CASSVGRTYEQYF | TGTGCCAGCAGTGTAGGGAGAACCTACGAGCAGTACTTC
TRBD2 | TRBJ2-1 | TRBV27 | CASSLSISGAEQFF | TGTGCCAGCAGTTTATCGATTAGCGGGGCCGAGCAGTTCTTC
. | TRBJ2-3 | TRBV2 | CASTDADTQYF | TGTGCCAGCACCGATGCAGATACGCAGTATTTT
TRBD2 | TRBJ2-1 | TRBV29-1 | CSVEGLAGGAYNEQFF | TGCAGCGTTGAAGGACTAGCGGGAGGGGCCTACAATGAGCAGTTCTTC
TRBD2 | TRBJ2-7 | TRBV5-5 | CASSLARASGGHEQYF | TGTGCCAGCAGCTTGGCCCGGGCTAGCGGGGGCCACGAGCAGTACTTC
TRBD1 | TRBJ2-7 | TRBV4-3 | CASSRDRVYEQYF | TGCGCCAGCAGCAGGGACAGGGTCTACGAGCAGTACTTC
. | TRBJ2-7 | TRBV30 | CAWSVRGGSYEQYF | TGTGCCTGGAGTGTACGTGGCGGCTCCTACGAGCAGTACTTC
. | TRBJ1-4 | TRBV7-6 | CASSGDGGSNEKLFF | TGTGCCAGCAGCGGAGACGGGGGGTCAAATGAAAAACTGTTTTTT
. | TRBJ2-1 | TRBV15 | CATSTTGMAYNEQFF | TGTGCCACCAGCACAACAGGGATGGCCTACAATGAGCAGTTCTTC
. | TRBJ1-2 | TRBV7-9 | CASSFGQSTPNYGYTF | TGTGCCAGCAGTTTCGGACAGTCAACCCCAAACTATGGCTACACCTTC
TRBD1 | TRBJ1-6 | TRBV5-8 | CASSELTVGTGNSPLHF | TGTGCCAGCAGCGAGCTCACCGTAGGGACAGGGAATTCACCCCTCCACTTT
TRBD1 | TRBJ1-2 | TRBV9 | CASSPGQGGDGYTF | TGTGCCAGCAGCCCCGGACAGGGTGGGGATGGCTACACCTTC
TRBD1 | TRBJ2-7 | TRBV4-1 | CASSLKILDRITYEQYF | TGCGCCAGCAGCCTCAAGATCCTGGACAGGATTACCTACGAGCAGTACTTC